This record covers a single TCR beta chain. The antigen is not known. An end of the junction does not agree with germline; a read error may underlie this. The data are from a study of blood T cell dynamics during melanoma immunotherapy. General study results and limits: At W3, later disease-control patients showed bifurcated PBMC repertoire changes, unlike progressors. Clones driving repertoire changes may be melanoma-specific or general immune activation.

Profiled with immunoSEQ multiplex PCR; TCRdb holds only in-frame clones, not every one. The table includes about 8,600 clones, roughly 87% detected once. Germline V gene data show CDR1 as MNHEY and CDR2 as SVGAGI. This CDR3 contains 14 residues. Documented time point: week 3, after first cycle of checkpoint inhibitor. Disease control meant complete response, partial response or stable disease at 12 weeks. Prior systemic cancer therapy, immunosuppressant use and other active malignancies excluded patients. The gene calls are TRBV6-5 and TRBJ1-1; a weak D match, TRBD1 (6 bases). Sequences were derived from blood, sampled from a patient treated with checkpoint blockade. The TCR comes from a human donor with melanoma. The CDR3 reads CTSSLGGAGTEAFF. CDR3 bases: TGTACCAGCAGTTTGGGGGGCGCGGGGACTGAAGCTTTCTTT.